A selection of T cell receptor beta chains follows, all from one sample in a study of CD8 T cells in Susac syndrome. TCRdb called the immunoSEQ multiplex PCR reads again in MiXCR, with one record for every CDR3 protein. The sample contains about 120,000 distinct CDR3 sequences, around nine tenths of which appear only once. The sequencing input was CD4+ T cells from PBMCs. These receptors originate from a human donor in good health. Each CDR3 is given without its conserved first and last residue.

v_gene	j_gene	CDR3aa
TRBV7-2	TRBJ2-7	ASSRVARQTGSYEQY
TRBV28	TRBJ1-4	ASSGSGVEKLF
TRBV7-9	TRBJ2-1	ASSSGQAGYNEQF
TRBV19	TRBJ1-6	ASSPRRGTYNSPLH
TRBV29-1	TRBJ2-1	SARPAGGGYNEQF
TRBV19	TRBJ1-5	ASSIEGRRSPDQPQH
TRBV9	TRBJ1-4	ASSVAGGELGEKLF
TRBV28	TRBJ2-7	ASSLGTHSYEQY
TRBV3-1	TRBJ2-3	ASSQDTDRTDTQY
TRBV3-1	TRBJ2-3	ASSQVPSGSNGDTQY
TRBV9	TRBJ2-1	ASSVGRTSYNEQF
TRBV5-6	TRBJ1-6	ASGSSYNSPLH
TRBV7-9	TRBJ2-7	ASSSPGTGPYEQY
TRBV7-9	TRBJ1-1	ASSSYMTGNTEAF
TRBV7-9	TRBJ2-1	ASSLLAGGNNEQF
TRBV18	TRBJ2-3	ASSPVQRGDTQY
TRBV6-5	TRBJ2-3	ASSPLARIVDTQY
TRBV3-1	TRBJ2-2	ATSLAGRTGELF
TRBV15	TRBJ2-1	ATSSFDRGLYNEQF
TRBV7-3	TRBJ2-3	ASSPKGSGGRADTQY
TRBV29-1	TRBJ2-4	SVEGGENIQY
TRBV3-1	TRBJ2-3	ASSQDRSRGFTDTQY
TRBV27	TRBJ2-7	ASAPSGVYEQY
TRBV14	TRBJ1-2	ASRGQGSYGYT
TRBV6-1	TRBJ1-1	ASSRRTGPTNTEAF
TRBV6-2/TRBV6-3	TRBJ2-7	ASGTGTGRYEQY
TRBV12-3/TRBV12-4	TRBJ2-7	ASSLEGAREQY
TRBV7-3	TRBJ2-7	ASSLHNSYEQY
TRBV20-1	TRBJ1-1	SASGQLMNTEAF
TRBV29-1	TRBJ2-7	SVVGNPYEQY
TRBV19	TRBJ1-3	ASTRGGNTIY
TRBV7-9	TRBJ1-1	ASSPTLKAF
TRBV6-2/TRBV6-3	TRBJ2-7	ASSRGQLEQY
TRBV15	TRBJ2-2	ATRDGGTGELF
TRBV20-1	TRBJ1-1	SAWKGASNTEAF
TRBV10-3	TRBJ2-7	AISELVAATYEQY
TRBV20-1	TRBJ1-2	SARADRDYGYT
TRBV5-1	TRBJ1-5	ASSLLTGANQPQH
TRBV6-4	TRBJ2-1	ASSDSANEQF
TRBV15	TRBJ2-1	ATSRPKYAGGLNEQF
TRBV10-3	TRBJ2-7	ATQNDRSYEQY
TRBV23-1	TRBJ1-3	ASSQSATPGTGAGNTIY
TRBV11-1	TRBJ2-1	ASSPPSGSHNEQF
TRBV19	TRBJ2-5	ASSELFEAQY
TRBV20-1	TRBJ1-1	SGGRGTEAF
TRBV6-5	TRBJ2-1	ASNADLYNEQF
TRBV20-1	TRBJ1-6	SASVLGGYSPLH
TRBV6-2/TRBV6-3	TRBJ1-2	ASRETTNYGYT
TRBV20-1	TRBJ2-7	SAGAGTGSSYEQY
TRBV20-1	TRBJ2-1	RAVGGPNEQF
TRBV7-2	TRBJ2-7	ASSSYYRQGLPIYEQY
TRBV20-1	TRBJ1-5	SARDAGARDRSHQPQH
TRBV6-2/TRBV6-3	TRBJ2-1	ASSYSPTGNEQF
TRBV20-1	TRBJ2-6	SARSQGGSGANVLT
TRBV2	TRBJ1-1	ASSEGPNTEAF
TRBV10-3	TRBJ2-1	AIRPGAYNEQF
TRBV7-9	TRBJ2-3	ASSFGLAASTDTQY
TRBV5-4	TRBJ2-7	ASSSGLAGESTYEQY
TRBV10-3	TRBJ1-5	AISEPRTGGNQPQH
TRBV5-1	TRBJ2-1	ASSRQGNNEQF